The clone carrying this TCR beta chain was seen a few times. PCR was performed using 60 Vbeta and 13 Jbeta primers. Repertoires were generated with immunoSEQ multiplex PCR, while TCRdb's copy carries only in-frame clones and drops some. Of 150,000 to 200,000 clones listed, approximately 80% are singletons. This sample is drawn from a study of cytomegalovirus exposure and HLA in healthy donors. The CDR3 contains 17 residues. Trimming cost V 4 bases and J 6 bases; bases outside gene matches: 19. In germline, CDR1 is SGHNT, CDR2 YYREEE (reference sequence). The sample comprised PBMCs. The clonotype comes from a woman aged 18-29 years in good health and CMV-seronegative. V usage is TRBV5-4 and J usage is TRBJ2-7, with TRBD1 identical over 7 bases. The CDR3 region is CASSKVRMQGENGEQYF. CDR3 in DNA: TGTGCCAGCAGCAAAGTCAGAATGCAGGGGGAGAATGGCGAGCAGTACTTC.